This TCR beta chain emerged from a study of T cells in Graves' hyperthyroidism and ophthalmopathy. General study findings and limits: Researchers report that a 13 V-J model separated ophthalmopathy from stable hyperthyroidism.

Researchers amplified the TCR beta CDR3 regions from RNA transcripts. The HTBI set primed first-round TCR CDR3 RT-PCR. TCRdb fed the multiplex PCR reads into MiXCR, producing one record per CDR3 protein. Of a few hundred thousand distinct CDR3 sequences listed, under 60% are singletons. Worth noting for this clonotype: Antigen unknown.

CDR3 length equals 15 residues. Trimming left V 0 bases short and J 4 bases short, with 13 bases between. Per the germline V gene, CDR1 is MGHRA and CDR2 is YSYEKL. Input material: peripheral blood or thyroid tissue (not recorded which). The source is a woman aged 18-35 years with Graves' hyperthyroidism. The chain links TRBV4-1 to TRBJ2-7; D not certain. The CDR3 DNA reads as TGCGCCAGCAGCCAAGATCGGAGTATTACGTACGAGCAGTACTTC. This translates into CASSQDRSITYEQYF.